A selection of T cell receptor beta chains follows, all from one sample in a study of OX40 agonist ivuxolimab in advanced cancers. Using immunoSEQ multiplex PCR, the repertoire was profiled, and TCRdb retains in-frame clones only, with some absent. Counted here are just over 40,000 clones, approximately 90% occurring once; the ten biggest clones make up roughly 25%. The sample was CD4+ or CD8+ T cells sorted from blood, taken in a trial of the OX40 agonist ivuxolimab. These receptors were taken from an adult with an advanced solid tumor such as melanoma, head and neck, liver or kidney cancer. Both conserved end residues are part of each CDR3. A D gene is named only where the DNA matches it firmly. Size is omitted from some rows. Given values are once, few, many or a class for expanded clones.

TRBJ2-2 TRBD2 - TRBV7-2 TGTGCCAGCAGCTGGGGGACTAGCGGTTGGGCCGGGGAGCTGTTTTTT CASSWGTSGWAGELFF
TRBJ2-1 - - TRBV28 TGTGCCAGCAGCCGCCGGTTGAATGAGCAGTTCTTC CASSRRLNEQFF
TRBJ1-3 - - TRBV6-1 TGTGCCATCAAAAAACCCCCAAACACCATATATTTT CAIKKPPNTIYF
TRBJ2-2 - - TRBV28 TGTGCCAGCAGTGACCCGGGGGCCGGGGAGCTGTTTTTT CASSDPGAGELFF
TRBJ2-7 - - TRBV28 TGTGCCAGCAGTTTAGTACACGAGCAGTACTTC CASSLVHEQYF
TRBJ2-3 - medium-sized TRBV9 TGTGCCAGCAGCCCGGAGGGCCAGAACACAGATACGCAGTATTTT CASSPEGQNTDTQYF
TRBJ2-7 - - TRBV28 TGTGCCAGCAGCTCATCGACGCGCAACTCCTACGAGCAGTACTTC CASSSSTRNSYEQYF
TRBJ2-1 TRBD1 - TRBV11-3 TGTGCCAGCAGCTACGGACAGGGTGATGAGCAGTTCTTC CASSYGQGDEQFF
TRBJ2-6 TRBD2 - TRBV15 TGTGCCACCAGCAAGACTAGCAGCTCTGGGGCCAACGTCCTGACTTTC CATSKTSSSGANVLTF
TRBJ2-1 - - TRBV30 TGTGCCTGGAGGCCCCAGGGCTATTTGGATGAGCAGTTCTTC CAWRPQGYLDEQFF
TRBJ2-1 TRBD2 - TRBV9 TGTGCCAGCAGCGTAGCAGAGCGGGAGGTCGAATTGGGTGAGCAGTTCTTC CASSVAEREVELGEQFF
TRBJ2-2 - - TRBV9 TGTGCCAGCAGCGTATCCGGGACGGGCACCGGGGAGCTGTTTTTT CASSVSGTGTGELFF
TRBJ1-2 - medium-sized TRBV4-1 TGCGCCAGCAGCCAAGTCCGCACTACCTATGGCTACACCTTC CASSQVRTTYGYTF
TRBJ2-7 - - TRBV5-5 TGTGCCAGCAGCTGGGACGGTTACGAGCAGTACTTC CASSWDGYEQYF
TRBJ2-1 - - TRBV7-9 TGTGCCAGCAGCTTACTAGCGAATGAGCAGTTCTTC CASSLLANEQFF
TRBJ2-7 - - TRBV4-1 TGCGCCAGCAGCGTGGGCTTGGAGCAGTACTTC CASSVGLEQYF
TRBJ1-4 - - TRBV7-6 TGTGCCAGCAGCTTAGGGGACTCGGGGGCTAATGAAAAACTGTTTTTT CASSLGDSGANEKLFF
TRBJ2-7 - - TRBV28 TGTGCCAGCAGTTTACCAGGGAGCTACGAGCAGTACTTC CASSLPGSYEQYF
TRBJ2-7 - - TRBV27 TGTGCCACCCGTGGACAGAGCTCCTACGAGCAGTACTTC CATRGQSSYEQYF
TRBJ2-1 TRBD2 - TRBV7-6 TGTGCCAGCAGCCCCGAACTAGCGGGGATCAATGAGCAGTTCTTC CASSPELAGINEQFF
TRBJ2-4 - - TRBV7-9 TGTGCCAGCAGCTCATGCATTCAGTACTTC CASSSCIQYF
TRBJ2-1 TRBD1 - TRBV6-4 TGTGCCAGCAGTGACCCCCCAGGGGGTGAGCAGTTCTTC CASSDPPGGEQFF
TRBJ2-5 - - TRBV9 TGTGCCAGCACGGAGGGCGGGGAGACCCAGTACTTC CASTEGGETQYF
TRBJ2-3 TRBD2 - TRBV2 TGTGCCAGCAGGGCGGGAGTTGATACGCAGTATTTT CASRAGVDTQYF
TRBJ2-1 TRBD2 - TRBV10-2 TGCGCCAGCAGTGACCCCCTAGCGGGAGCCGATGAGCAGTTCTTC CASSDPLAGADEQFF
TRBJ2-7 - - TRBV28 TGTGCCAGCAGTCCGGGACGGCATACCGAGCAGTACTTC CASSPGRHTEQYF
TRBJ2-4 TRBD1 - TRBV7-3 TGTGCCAGCAGCCCTCACCCCCAGGGACAGGGGGCTGCCAAAAACATTCAGTACTTC CASSPHPQGQGAAKNIQYF
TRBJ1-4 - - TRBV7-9 TGTGCCAGCAGCTTAGGGGTTAATGAAAAACTGTTTTTT CASSLGVNEKLFF
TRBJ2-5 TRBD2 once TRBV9 TGTGCCAGCAGCGCAGGGACTAGCGGCCAAGAGACCCAGTACTTC CASSAGTSGQETQYF
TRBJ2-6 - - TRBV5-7 TGTGCCAGCTACTTATATCTTGCACAAAGTCGGGCCAACGTCCTGACTTTC CASYLYLAQSRANVLTF
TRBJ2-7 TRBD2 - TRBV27 TGTGCCAGCAGTTCACTAGCGGCTTCCTACGAGCAGTACTTC CASSSLAASYEQYF
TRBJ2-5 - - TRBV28 TGTGCCAGCAGTTTCGGGGGAGAGACCCAGTACTTC CASSFGGETQYF
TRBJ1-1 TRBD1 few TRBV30 TGTGCCTGGAGTGTGGGGGGGACAGTAATTATGAACACTGAAGCTTTCTTT CAWSVGGTVIMNTEAFF
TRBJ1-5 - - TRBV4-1 TGCGCCAGCAGCCAAGACTTGAATCAGCCCCAGCATTTT CASSQDLNQPQHF
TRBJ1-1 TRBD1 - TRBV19 TGTGCCAGTAGGGGGGACAGAGAGAACACTGAAGCTTTCTTT CASRGDRENTEAFF
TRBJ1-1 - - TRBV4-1 TGCGCCAGCAGCCAGGGGGTGAACACTGAAGCTTTCTTT CASSQGVNTEAFF
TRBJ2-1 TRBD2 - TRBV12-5 TGTGCTAGTGCTACGCGGGGGAATGAGCAGTTCTTC CASATRGNEQFF
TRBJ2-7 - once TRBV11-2 TGTGCCAGCAGCCCCGACTGGAAATCCTACGAGCAGTACTTC CASSPDWKSYEQYF
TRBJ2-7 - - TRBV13 TGTGCCAGCAGCGAACGCGGGGACTACGAGCAGTACTTC CASSERGDYEQYF
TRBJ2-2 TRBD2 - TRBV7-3 TGTGCCAGCAGCTTGGACGGGAGGGCCGGGACCGGGGAGCTGTTTTTT CASSLDGRAGTGELFF
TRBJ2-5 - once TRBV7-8 TGTGCCAGCAGCTTAGCGAGGGGTCCTCTCGAGACCCAGTACTTC CASSLARGPLETQYF
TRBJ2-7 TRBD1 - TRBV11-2 TGTGCCAGCAGCTTGGACAGGGGAAACTACGAGCAGTACTTC CASSLDRGNYEQYF
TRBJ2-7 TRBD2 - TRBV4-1 TGCGCCAGCAGCCAAGCGTCCGGGACTAGCGCGTCCTACGAGCAGTACTTC CASSQASGTSASYEQYF
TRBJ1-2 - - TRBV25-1 TGTGCCAGCAGGAAACCGGGACGGTGTTCAGATGGCTACACCTTC CASRKPGRCSDGYTF
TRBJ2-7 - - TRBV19 TGTGCCAGTAGTCCCGGTCTATTTTCCTACGAGCAGTACTTC CASSPGLFSYEQYF
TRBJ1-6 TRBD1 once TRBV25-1 TGTGCCAGCAGCTTACAGGGGGCGAGAAATTCACCCCTCCACTTT CASSLQGARNSPLHF
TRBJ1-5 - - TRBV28 TGTGCCAGCAGTTGGGGTGGGGATCAGCCCCAGCATTTT CASSWGGDQPQHF
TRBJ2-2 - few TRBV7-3 TGTGCCAGCAGCTTATATCCAGCAGGCGGGGAGCTGTTTTTT CASSLYPAGGELFF
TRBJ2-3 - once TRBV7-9 TGTGCCAGCCCCGGTGGGGATTTT CASPGGDF
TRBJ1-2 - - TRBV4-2 TGTGCCAGCAGCTTGCAAAGGTTGAAAGCCTATGGCTACACCTTC CASSLQRLKAYGYTF
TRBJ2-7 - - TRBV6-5 TGTGCCAGCAGGTTAAGGGGTTCCCCCTACGAGCAGTACTTC CASRLRGSPYEQYF